This TCR beta chain was identified in a study of early T cells in non-severe SARS-CoV-2 infection. Study at large: The input, bulk RNA from unsorted whole blood, was sequenced, and chains were unpaired. Findings and caveats of the study: Anti-spike CD8 responses were favored by VDJdb matching, which missed private and CD4 specificities.

A word on this clonotype: What it binds is unknown.

Each single cDNA molecule received a unique molecular identifier. TCRdb re-called the 5' RACE reads through MiXCR, storing one row per CDR3 protein. In the table there are some 62,000 distinct CDR3 sequences, approximately 9% of which are singletons. The CDR3 loop spans 15 amino acids. The V and J ends lost 6 bases and 1 base respectively, with 15 bases between them. Germline CDR1 is SEHNR and CDR2 is FQNEAQ (reference sequence). Sequencing input: whole blood. V usage is TRBV7-9 and J usage is TRBJ2-5; D could derive from TRBD1 or TRBD2 (5 bases each). This clonotype originated in an adult who was a healthcare worker with PCR-confirmed SARS-CoV-2 infection or an uninfected control (not recorded which). The DNA of the CDR3 is TGTGCCAGCAGAGCAAATCAGGGACCCCAAGAGACCCAGTACTTC. This encodes CASRANQGPQETQYF.